In this sample, the clone carrying this TCR beta chain turned up many times. The TCR beta library used iRepertoire HTBI primers with Arm-PCR amplification of CDR3. TCRdb reanalysed the multiplex PCR reads using MiXCR and keeps one entry per CDR3 protein. The sample gives about 430,000 distinct CDR3 sequences, roughly 15% of which show up once; about 8.3% is in the top ten. The data are from a study of regulatory T cells in long-lasting Graves disease. Germline loops: CDR1 MNHEY, CDR2 SVGEGT. J lost 12 bases, V lost 8 bases, and 16 bases had no gene match. There are 14 residues in the CDR3. Time point specified: newly diagnosed GD, antithyroid drugs for less than 3 months. With RNA extracted from PBMCs as input, the TCR library was made. These records were also assigned to another study, of T cells in Graves' hyperthyroidism and ophthalmopathy. That work states: In the first-round RT-PCR of the TCR CDR3, the HTBI primer set was used.

The input for sequencing was peripheral blood mononuclear cells (PBMCs), taken at new diagnosis, from a patient treated with antithyroid drugs. The sequence was obtained from a woman aged 40 to 50 with Graves disease. V and J are TRBV6-2 or TRBV6-3 and TRBJ1-5; TRBD1 agrees at 7 bases. The CDR3 is CASPRDRPNQGQHF. In DNA, the CDR3 is TGTGCCAGCCCTAGGGACAGACCTAATCAGGGCCAGCATTTT.